This TCR beta chain derives from a study of blood T cells in healthy people across ages. This clonotype was seen only a few times. The antigen is unknown. Broader study findings: Estimates of total diversity, which came from one million sequenced T cells, were considered to be underestimates. The long-lived group displayed more naive CD4+ cells, plus higher diversity, than the aged donors did.

With a J-beta primer mix and a sample-barcoded 5' primer, a second PCR ran about 7 to 11 cycles. Per sample, CDR3-containing paired-end reads numbered at least 3 million. TCRdb reprocessed the 5' RACE reads via MiXCR and lists one record per CDR3 protein. The sample records approximately 1.5 million distinct CDR3 sequences, almost 35% being singletons. The CDR3 extends over 13 amino acids. V lost 4 bases to trimming and J lost 9 bases, with 11 bases between them. The V gene's germline CDR1 is SGHRS and CDR2 YFSETQ. Every donor gave 8 to 10 milliliters of peripheral blood. The origin of this receptor is a young woman in good health. The chain employs TRBV5-1 and TRBJ1-6; no firm D call. Sequencing was carried out using blood. The CDR3 protein is CASSLWNASPLHF. The CDR3 DNA sequence: TGCGCCAGCAGCCTATGGAACGCTTCACCCCTCCACTTT.